This entry is about one T cell receptor (beta chain). Clones were read by immunoSEQ multiplex PCR, and TCRdb kept only the in-frame ones, dropping some. This table holds roughly 170,000 clones, 85% to 95% found once. This sample was included in a study of control samples from healthy donors and cancer patients. Trimming pared 1 base from V and 8 bases from J, leaving 17 bases between. This CDR3 is 15 amino acids long. Germline V gives CDR1 MGHRA, CDR2 YSYEKL. This TCR was recovered from a man aged 18 to 29 in good health. The V and J genes are TRBV4-1 and TRBJ1-2; D is uncertain. Sample: blood. The DNA of the CDR3 is TGCGCCAGCAGCCAAGTTTTAAGGATACTTAACGGCTACACCTTC. Protein: CASSQVLRILNGYTF.